These T cell receptor beta chains were read from a single sample in a study of tissue T cells after allogeneic stem cell transplantation. Measured with immunoSEQ multiplex PCR; TCRdb has only the in-frame clones, and not every one. The table has several thousand clones, nearly 70% seen once. The sample in question was tissue from the rectum, obtained at autopsy. These receptors were taken from a woman between 18 and 55 years old with breast cancer. Each CDR3 is given with its conserved first and last residue. A D gene is named only where the DNA matches it firmly. Clone sizes are given selectively: once, few, many, or a class where the clone is expanded.

>-|-|TRBV21-1
CASSKERASGRTGELFF
>-|-|TRBV6-5
CASSFTRDTDTQYF
>-|-|TRBV10-3
CAIMRTGTYEQFF
>-|-|TRBV19
CASRGSNQPQHF
>-|TRBD2|TRBV4-2
CASSQDLSGEEGETQYF
>once|-|TRBV18
CASSPPDGYSTDTQYF
>-|-|TRBV19
CASSIVNRGYTF
>-|TRBD2|TRBV9
CASSTDGGGYEQYF
>-|-|TRBV6-5
CASSYGGADTGELFF
>-|-|TRBV10-3
CAISELDPYEQYF
>-|TRBD1|TRBV6-5
CASSYTRQGEQYF
>medium-sized|-|TRBV2
CASSERSGGGNQPQHF
>-|TRBD1|TRBV5-1
CASSLEVTGGEAFF
>-|TRBD1|TRBV29-1
CSVRDRVSYEQYF
>-|TRBD1|TRBV28
CASRGQGAGSTEAFF
>-|-|TRBV5-1
CASGGTTNTEAFF
>medium-sized|-|TRBV19
CASSIGAGATNYEQYF
>-|-|TRBV7-3
CASSLVAGANTGELFF
>large|TRBD1|TRBV5-1
CASSLRGQRDEQYF
>-|-|TRBV10-3
CAISVVKGDTQYF
>-|-|TRBV4-2
CASSRGRSSYNSPLHF
>-|-|TRBV14
CASRLVDNSPLHF
>-|-|TRBV7-9
CASSVTRGLYGEQFF
>-|TRBD2|TRBV7-2
CASSTSRTSGSVYYEQYF
>-|-|TRBV18
CASSPLGPGPNYEQYF
>-|-|TRBV13
CASSLIRGGASTDTQYF
>-|-|TRBV4-3
CASSREWGTGELFF